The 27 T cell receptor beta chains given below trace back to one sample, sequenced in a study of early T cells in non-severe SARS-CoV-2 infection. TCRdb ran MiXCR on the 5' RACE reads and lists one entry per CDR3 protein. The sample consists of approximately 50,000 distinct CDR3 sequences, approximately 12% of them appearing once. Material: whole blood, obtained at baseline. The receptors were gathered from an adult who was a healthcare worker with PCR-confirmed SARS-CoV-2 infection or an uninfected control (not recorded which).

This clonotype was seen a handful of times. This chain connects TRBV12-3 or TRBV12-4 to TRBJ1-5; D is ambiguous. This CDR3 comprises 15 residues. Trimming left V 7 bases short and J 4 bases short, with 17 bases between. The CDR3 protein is CASTLDPNGNQPQHF. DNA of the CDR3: TGTGCCAGCACCCTAGACCCGAATGGGAATCAGCCCCAGCATTTT.

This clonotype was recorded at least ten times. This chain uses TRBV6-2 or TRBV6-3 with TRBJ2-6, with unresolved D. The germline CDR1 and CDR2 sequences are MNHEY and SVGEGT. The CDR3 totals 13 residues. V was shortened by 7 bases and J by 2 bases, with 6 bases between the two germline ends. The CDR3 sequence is CASKGTGANVLTF. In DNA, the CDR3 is TGTGCCAGCAAGGGCACTGGGGCCAACGTCCTGACTTTC.

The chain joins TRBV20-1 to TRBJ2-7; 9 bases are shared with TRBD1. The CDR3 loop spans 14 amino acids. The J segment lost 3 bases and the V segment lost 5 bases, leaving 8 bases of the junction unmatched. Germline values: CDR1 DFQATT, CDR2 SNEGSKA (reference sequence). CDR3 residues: CSAYPGQGIYEQYF. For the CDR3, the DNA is TGCAGTGCTTATCCGGGACAGGGAATCTACGAGCAGTACTTC.

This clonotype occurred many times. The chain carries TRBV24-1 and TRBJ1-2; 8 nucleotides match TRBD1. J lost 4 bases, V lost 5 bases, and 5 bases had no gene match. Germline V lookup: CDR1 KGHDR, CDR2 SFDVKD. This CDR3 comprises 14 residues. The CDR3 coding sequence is TGTGCCACCAGTGCCCGCCAGGGGGCCTATGGCTACACCTTC. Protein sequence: CATSARQGAYGYTF.

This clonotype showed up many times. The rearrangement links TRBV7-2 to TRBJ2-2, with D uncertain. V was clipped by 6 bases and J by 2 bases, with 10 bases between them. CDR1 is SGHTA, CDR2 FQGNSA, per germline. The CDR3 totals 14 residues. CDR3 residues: CASRGVGNTGELFF. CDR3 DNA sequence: TGTGCCAGCAGAGGAGTCGGAAACACCGGGGAGCTGTTTTTT.

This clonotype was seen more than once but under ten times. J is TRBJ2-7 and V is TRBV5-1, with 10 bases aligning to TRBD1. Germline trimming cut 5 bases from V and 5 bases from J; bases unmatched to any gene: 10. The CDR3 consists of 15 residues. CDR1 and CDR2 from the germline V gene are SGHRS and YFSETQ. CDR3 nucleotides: TGCGCCAGCAGACAACCTGACAGGGGGCCAAACGAGCAGTACTTC. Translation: CASRQPDRGPNEQYF.

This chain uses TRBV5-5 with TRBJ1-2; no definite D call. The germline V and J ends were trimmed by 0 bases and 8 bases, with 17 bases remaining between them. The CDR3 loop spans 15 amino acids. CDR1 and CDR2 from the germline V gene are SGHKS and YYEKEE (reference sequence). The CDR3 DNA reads TGTGCCAGCAGCTTGGTTCGGTTCCTCGAAGGGGGCTACACCTTC. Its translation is CASSLVRFLEGGYTF.

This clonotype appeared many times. CDR3 loop: CASSLEAESSYEQYF. DNA for the CDR3: TGTGCCAGCAGCTTAGAGGCGGAGAGCTCCTACGAGCAGTACTTC. The chain employs TRBV7-8 and TRBJ2-7; D is undetermined. Germline V gives CDR1 SGHVS, CDR2 FQNEAQ. Trimming stripped 1 base from V and 0 bases from J, with 10 bases between. The CDR3 is 15 residues long.

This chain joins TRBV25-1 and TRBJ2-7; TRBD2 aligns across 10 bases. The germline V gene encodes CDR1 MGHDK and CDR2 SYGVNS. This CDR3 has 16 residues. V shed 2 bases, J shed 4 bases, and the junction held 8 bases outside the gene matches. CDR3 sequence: CASSELASGSWYEQYF. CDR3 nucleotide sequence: TGTGCCAGCAGTGAACTGGCTAGCGGGAGTTGGTACGAGCAGTACTTC.

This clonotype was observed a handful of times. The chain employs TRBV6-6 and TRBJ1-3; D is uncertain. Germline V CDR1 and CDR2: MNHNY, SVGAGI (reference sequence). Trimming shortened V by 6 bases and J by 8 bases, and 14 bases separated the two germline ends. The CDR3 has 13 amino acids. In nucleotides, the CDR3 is TGTGCCAGCAGCAATAGACCTGGGGACACCATATATTTT. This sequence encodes CASSNRPGDTIYF.

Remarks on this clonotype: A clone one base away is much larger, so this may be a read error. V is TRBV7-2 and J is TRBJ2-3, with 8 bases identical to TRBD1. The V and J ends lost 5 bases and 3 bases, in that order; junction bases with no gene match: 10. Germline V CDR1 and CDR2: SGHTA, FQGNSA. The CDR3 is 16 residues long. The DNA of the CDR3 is TGTGCCAGCAGCCTCCAGACAGGGGACGGAACAGATACGCAGTATTTT. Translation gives CASSLQTGDGTDTQYF.

Here the CDR3 reads CASSATGSSYNEQFF. The CDR3 nucleotides are TGCGCCAGCAGTGCGACAGGTAGCTCCTACAATGAGCAGTTCTTC. The J gene is TRBJ2-1, the V gene TRBV10-2; possibly TRBD1 for D (6 bases). The germline gives CDR1 WSHSY, CDR2 SAAADI. CDR3 length equals 15 residues. V lost 4 bases to trimming and J lost 0 bases, with 10 bases between them.

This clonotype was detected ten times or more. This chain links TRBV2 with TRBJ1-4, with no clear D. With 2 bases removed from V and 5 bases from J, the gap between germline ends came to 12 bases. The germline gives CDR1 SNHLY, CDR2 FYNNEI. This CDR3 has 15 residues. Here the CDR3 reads CASSERERKNEKLFF. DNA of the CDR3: TGTGCCAGCAGTGAACGCGAGAGGAAGAATGAAAAACTGTTTTTT.

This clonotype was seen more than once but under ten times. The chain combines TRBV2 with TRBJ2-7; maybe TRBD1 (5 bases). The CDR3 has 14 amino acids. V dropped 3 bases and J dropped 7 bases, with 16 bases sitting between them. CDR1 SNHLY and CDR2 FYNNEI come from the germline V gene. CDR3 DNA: TGTGCCAGCAGTGAGTACACAGGCGGTAGTGAGCAGTACTTC. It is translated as CASSEYTGGSEQYF.

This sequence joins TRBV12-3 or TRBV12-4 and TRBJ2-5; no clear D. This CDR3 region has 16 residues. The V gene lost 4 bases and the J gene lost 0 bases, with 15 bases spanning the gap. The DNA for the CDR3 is TGTGCCAGCAGTTGGAGTGGGGTCTTGTACCAAGAGACCCAGTACTTC. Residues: CASSWSGVLYQETQYF.

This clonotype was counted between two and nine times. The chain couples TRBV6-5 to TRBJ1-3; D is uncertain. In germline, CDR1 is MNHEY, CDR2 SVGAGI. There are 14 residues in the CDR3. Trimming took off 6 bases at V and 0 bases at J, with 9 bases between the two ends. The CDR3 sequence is CASRAAFSGNTIYF. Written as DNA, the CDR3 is TGTGCCAGCAGGGCAGCCTTCTCTGGAAACACCATATATTTT.

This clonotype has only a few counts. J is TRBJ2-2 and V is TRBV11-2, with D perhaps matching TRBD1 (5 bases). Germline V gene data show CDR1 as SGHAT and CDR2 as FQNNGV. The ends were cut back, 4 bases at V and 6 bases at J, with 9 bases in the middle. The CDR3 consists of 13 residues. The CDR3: CASSSRVAGELFF. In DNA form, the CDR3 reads TGTGCCAGCAGCTCCAGGGTAGCCGGGGAGCTGTTTTTT.

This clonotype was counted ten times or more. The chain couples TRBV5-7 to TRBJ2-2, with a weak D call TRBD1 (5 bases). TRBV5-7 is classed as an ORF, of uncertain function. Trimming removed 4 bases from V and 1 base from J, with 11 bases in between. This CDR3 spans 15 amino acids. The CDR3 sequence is CASSLGRLNTGELFF. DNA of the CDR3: TGTGCCAGCAGCCTGGGGCGTTTGAACACCGGGGAGCTGTTTTTT.

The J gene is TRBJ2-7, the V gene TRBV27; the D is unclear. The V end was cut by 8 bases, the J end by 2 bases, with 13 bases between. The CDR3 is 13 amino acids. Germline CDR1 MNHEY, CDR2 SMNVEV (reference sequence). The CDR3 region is CASVSDKTYEQYF. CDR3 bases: TGTGCCAGCGTGTCAGACAAAACCTACGAGCAGTACTTC.

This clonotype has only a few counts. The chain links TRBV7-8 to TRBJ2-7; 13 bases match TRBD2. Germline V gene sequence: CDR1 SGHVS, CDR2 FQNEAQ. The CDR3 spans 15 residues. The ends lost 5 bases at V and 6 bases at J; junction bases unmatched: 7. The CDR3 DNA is TGTGCCAGCAGCATCCGGACTAGCGGGAGTGGCGAGCAGTACTTC. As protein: CASSIRTSGSGEQYF.

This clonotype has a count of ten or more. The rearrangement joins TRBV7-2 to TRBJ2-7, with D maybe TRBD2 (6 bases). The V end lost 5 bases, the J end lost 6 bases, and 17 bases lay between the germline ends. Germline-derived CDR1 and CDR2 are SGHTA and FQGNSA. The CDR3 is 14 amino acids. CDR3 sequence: CASSQAGLGSEQYF. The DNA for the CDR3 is TGTGCCAGCAGCCAAGCGGGCCTGGGGTCCGAGCAGTACTTC. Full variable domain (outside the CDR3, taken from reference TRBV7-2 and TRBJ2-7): GAGVSQSPSNKVTEKGKDVELRCDPISGHTALYWYRQSLGQGLEFLIYFQGNSAPDKSGLPSDRFSAERTGGSVSTLTIQRTQQEDSAVYLCASSQAGLGSEQYFGPGTRLTVT.

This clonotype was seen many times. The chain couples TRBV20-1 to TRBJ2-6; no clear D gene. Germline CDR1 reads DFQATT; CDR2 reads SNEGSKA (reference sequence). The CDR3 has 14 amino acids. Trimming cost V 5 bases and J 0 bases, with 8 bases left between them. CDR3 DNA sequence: TGCAGTGCTCAGTCCTACTCTGGGGCCAACGTCCTGACTTTC. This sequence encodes CSAQSYSGANVLTF.

DNA for the CDR3: TGTGCCAGCAGCTTATCCGGGCTAGCGGGAGGGCAGAGCACAGATACGCAGTATTTT. Translated, it gives CASSLSGLAGGQSTDTQYF. The chain recombines TRBV7-2 with TRBJ2-3; 12 positions agree with TRBD2. With V trimmed by 2 bases and J by 0 bases, 9 bases remained unmatched. The CDR3 contains 19 residues. CDR1 and CDR2 from the germline V gene are SGHTA and FQGNSA.

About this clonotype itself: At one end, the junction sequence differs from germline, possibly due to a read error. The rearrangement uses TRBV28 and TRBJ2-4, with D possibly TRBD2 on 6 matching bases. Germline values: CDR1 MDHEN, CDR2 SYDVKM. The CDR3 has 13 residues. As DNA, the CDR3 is TGTGTCAGCAGAACGGGACTTACAAACATTCAGTACTTC. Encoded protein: CVSRTGLTNIQYF.

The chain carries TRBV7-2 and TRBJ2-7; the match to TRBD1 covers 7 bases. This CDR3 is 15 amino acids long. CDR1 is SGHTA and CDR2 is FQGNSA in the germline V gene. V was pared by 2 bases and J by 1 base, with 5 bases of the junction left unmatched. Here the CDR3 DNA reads TGTGCCAGCAGCTTATCACAGGGGTGGTCCTACGAGCAGTACTTC. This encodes CASSLSQGWSYEQYF. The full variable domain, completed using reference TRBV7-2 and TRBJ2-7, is GAGVSQSPSNKVTEKGKDVELRCDPISGHTALYWYRQSLGQGLEFLIYFQGNSAPDKSGLPSDRFSAERTGGSVSTLTIQRTQQEDSAVYLCASSLSQGWSYEQYFGPGTRLTVT.

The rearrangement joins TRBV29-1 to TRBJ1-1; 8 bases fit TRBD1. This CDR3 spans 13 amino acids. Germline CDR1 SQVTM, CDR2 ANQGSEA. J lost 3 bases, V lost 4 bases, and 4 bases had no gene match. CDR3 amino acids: CSVADREDTEAFF. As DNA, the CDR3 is TGCAGCGTTGCGGACAGGGAAGACACTGAAGCTTTCTTT.

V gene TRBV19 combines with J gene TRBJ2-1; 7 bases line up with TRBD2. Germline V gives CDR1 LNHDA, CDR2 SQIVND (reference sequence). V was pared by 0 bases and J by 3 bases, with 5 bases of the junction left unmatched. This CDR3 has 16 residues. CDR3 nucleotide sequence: TGTGCCAGTAGTATAGAGGCGGGAGTACTCTACAATGAGCAGTTCTTC. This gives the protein CASSIEAGVLYNEQFF. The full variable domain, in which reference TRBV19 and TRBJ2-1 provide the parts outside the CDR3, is DGGITQSPKYLFRKEGQNVTLSCEQNLNHDAMYWYRQDPGQGLRLIYYSQIVNDFQKGDIAEGYSVSREKKESFPLTVTSAQKNPTAFYLCASSIEAGVLYNEQFFGPGTRLTVL.